This is a list of T cell receptor beta chains from one sample in a study of CD8 T cells in ankylosing spondylitis. Via MiXCR, TCRdb re-called the 5' RACE reads, giving one row per CDR3 protein. The sample shows 350,000 to 550,000 distinct CDR3 sequences, approximately 26% of them seen only once. What was sequenced was blood, either unsorted or a sorted T cell fraction (not recorded which). The receptors stem from a male donor with ankylosing spondylitis. CDR3s include the opening cysteine and the closing phenylalanine or tryptophan. D genes are given only for firm matches. For some rows the clone size is stated as once, few or many, or as a class when expanded; others skip it.

J gene,clone size,V gene,D gene,CDR3 protein,CDR3 DNA
TRBJ1-4,.,TRBV7-9,TRBD1,CASSPRRGQGREKLFF,TGTGCCAGCAGCCCTAGGAGGGGACAGGGCCGTGAAAAACTGTTTTTT
TRBJ1-4,few,TRBV12-3/TRBV12-4,.,CASRPDGGQEKLFF,TGTGCCAGCAGACCGGACGGGGGGCAGGAAAAACTGTTTTTT
TRBJ2-3,few,TRBV12-5,.,CASGLTGGPDTQYF,TGTGCTAGTGGTTTGACCGGGGGCCCAGATACGCAGTATTTT
TRBJ2-3,few,TRBV11-3,.,CASSLGVFSTDTQYF,TGTGCCAGCAGCTTAGGGGTCTTCAGCACAGATACGCAGTATTTT
TRBJ1-6,.,TRBV3-1,.,CASSQAGSSPLHF,TGTGCCAGCAGCCAGGCAGGATCTTCACCCCTCCACTTT
TRBJ2-5,.,TRBV7-9,.,CASPQLGEDQETQYF,TGTGCCAGCCCACAGCTCGGGGAAGATCAAGAGACCCAGTACTTC
TRBJ2-3,.,TRBV15,.,CATSRDSAGTDTQYF,TGTGCCACCAGCAGAGATTCTGCAGGGACAGATACGCAGTATTTT
TRBJ1-2,many,TRBV9,.,CASSPGAGDYGYTF,TGTGCCAGCAGTCCCGGGGCAGGCGACTATGGCTACACCTTC
TRBJ2-5,.,TRBV10-1,.,CASSDGNTYQETQYF,TGCGCCAGCAGTGATGGTAACACGTACCAAGAGACCCAGTACTTC
TRBJ2-3,.,TRBV10-1,TRBD2,CASSDPLAGVYTQYF,TGCGCCAGCAGTGACCCCCTAGCGGGAGTATATACGCAGTATTTT
TRBJ2-1,few,TRBV5-1,.,CASSLDPIPRDNEQFF,TGCGCCAGCAGCTTGGATCCCATCCCCCGGGACAATGAGCAGTTCTTC
TRBJ2-3,.,TRBV24-1,TRBD2,CATSDRLAGDKDTQYF,TGTGCCACCAGTGACAGACTAGCGGGAGATAAAGATACGCAGTATTTT
TRBJ2-1,.,TRBV11-2,TRBD2,CASSLSLAGWDEQFF,TGTGCCAGCAGCTTAAGTCTAGCGGGATGGGATGAGCAGTTCTTC
TRBJ2-7,.,TRBV11-2,TRBD2,CASSWGLRGYEQYF,TGTGCCAGCAGCTGGGGACTACGCGGCTACGAGCAGTACTTC
TRBJ2-1,.,TRBV2,TRBD1,CASSALGQGFNEQFF,TGTGCCAGCAGCGCATTAGGACAGGGCTTTAATGAGCAGTTCTTC
TRBJ2-1,.,TRBV6-1,.,CASSERTAESSYNEQFF,TGTGCCAGCAGCGAGAGGACAGCCGAGAGCTCCTACAATGAGCAGTTCTTC
TRBJ2-3,.,TRBV20-1,TRBD2,CSASVGRGVGTDTQYF,TGCAGTGCCTCGGTGGGGAGGGGTGTCGGCACAGATACGCAGTATTTT
TRBJ1-2,.,TRBV19,TRBD1,CASSTGTGGLNYGYTF,TGTGCCAGTAGTACTGGGACAGGGGGCCTTAACTATGGCTACACCTTC
TRBJ1-1,.,TRBV5-1,TRBD1,CAISPDRAGRNTEAFF,TGCGCCATCAGCCCCGACAGGGCGGGAAGGAACACTGAAGCTTTCTTT
TRBJ1-1,.,TRBV28,.,CASSLGQFGTEAFF,TGTGCCAGCAGTTTAGGACAGTTTGGCACTGAAGCTTTCTTT
TRBJ2-3,.,TRBV7-9,.,CASSPSGLTDTQYF,TGTGCCAGCAGCCCCAGTGGACTCACAGATACGCAGTATTTT
TRBJ2-3,many,TRBV24-1,.,CATSDQLGMDTQYF,TGTGCCACCAGTGACCAACTCGGGATGGATACGCAGTATTTT
TRBJ2-1,.,TRBV11-2,TRBD2,CASSSPSGRGPFF,TGTGCCAGCAGCTCCCCTAGCGGGAGGGGCCCGTTCTTC
TRBJ2-1,few,TRBV12-3/TRBV12-4,TRBD2,CASWKGTSTNEQFF,TGTGCCTCCTGGAAAGGGACTAGCACTAATGAGCAGTTCTTC
TRBJ1-1,.,TRBV5-1,TRBD1,CASGRDRGNTEAFF,TGCGCCAGCGGCCGGGACAGGGGTAACACTGAAGCTTTCTTT
TRBJ2-3,.,TRBV21-1,.,CASSKARPSGSTDTQYF,TGTGCCAGCAGCAAAGCTCGGCCTAGCGGTAGCACAGATACGCAGTATTTT
TRBJ2-3,.,TRBV5-1,.,CASAETRQLSTDTQYF,TGCGCCAGCGCCGAGACACGTCAACTTAGCACAGATACGCAGTATTTT
TRBJ2-1,.,TRBV10-2,.,CASSESISGTANNEQFF,TGCGCCAGCAGTGAGTCGATTAGTGGGACGGCTAACAATGAGCAGTTCTTC
TRBJ1-5,.,TRBV3-1,.,CASSQGSGTPVDQPQHF,TGTGCCAGCAGCCAAGGGTCTGGGACCCCGGTGGACCAGCCCCAGCATTTT
TRBJ1-1,few,TRBV5-1,.,CASSLVHGDTEAFF,TGCGCCAGCAGCTTGGTACACGGAGACACTGAAGCTTTCTTT
TRBJ2-1,few,TRBV20-1,.,CSARDGSGWSNEQFF,TGCAGTGCTAGAGATGGCTCAGGGTGGAGTAATGAGCAGTTCTTC
TRBJ2-3,.,TRBV10-3,.,CAISGAGPISDTQYF,TGTGCCATCAGTGGCGCGGGACCCATCTCAGATACGCAGTATTTT
TRBJ2-1,.,TRBV30,.,CACPRGSYNEQFF,TGTGCCTGCCCCAGAGGGTCCTACAATGAGCAGTTCTTC
TRBJ1-1,many,TRBV20-1,.,CSPERGDTEAFF,TGCAGCCCTGAAAGAGGGGACACTGAAGCTTTCTTT
TRBJ2-1,few,TRBV19,TRBD2,CASSIVELAGYNEQFF,TGTGCCAGTAGTATAGTGGAACTAGCGGGGTACAATGAGCAGTTCTTC
TRBJ2-2,few,TRBV11-3,TRBD2,CASSILAGVYTGELFF,TGTGCCAGCAGCATCCTAGCGGGAGTGTACACCGGGGAGCTGTTTTTT
TRBJ2-7,.,TRBV3-1,TRBD2,CASSQDIGSGREAEQYF,TGTGCCAGCAGCCAAGATATAGGGTCCGGGAGGGAGGCCGAGCAGTACTTC
TRBJ2-7,once,TRBV27,.,CASSRRMDARLVYEQYF,TGTGCCAGCAGTAGAAGGATGGACGCTAGGCTGGTCTACGAGCAGTACTTC
TRBJ2-2,few,TRBV5-6,.,CASSSFDPNTGELFF,TGTGCCAGCAGCTCCTTCGACCCGAACACCGGGGAGCTGTTTTTT
TRBJ1-1,.,TRBV6-6,.,CASSYSETAFF,TGTGCCAGCAGTTACTCAGAAACGGCTTTCTTT
TRBJ2-3,few,TRBV12-3/TRBV12-4,.,CASTLGDTQYF,TGTGCCAGCACCCTGGGGGATACGCAGTATTTT
TRBJ2-5,.,TRBV20-1,TRBD2,CSALSLAGQETQYF,TGCAGTGCCCTGTCCCTAGCGGGACAAGAGACCCAGTACTTC
TRBJ2-1,.,TRBV20-1,.,CSASGASNEQFF,TGCAGTGCTAGCGGAGCGTCAAATGAGCAGTTCTTC
TRBJ2-1,few,TRBV7-8,TRBD2,CASSVRGTSGINEQFF,TGTGCCAGCAGCGTTAGGGGGACTAGCGGGATCAATGAGCAGTTCTTC
TRBJ2-1,few,TRBV11-2,TRBD2,CASSFGLGPYNEQFF,TGTGCCAGCAGCTTCGGACTAGGACCCTACAATGAGCAGTTCTTC
TRBJ2-1,.,TRBV15,.,CATSRDYAGQYNEQFF,TGTGCCACCAGCAGAGATTATGCGGGACAGTACAATGAGCAGTTCTTC
TRBJ2-3,.,TRBV2,TRBD2,CASSDTGTSGTSVGTQYF,TGTGCCAGCAGTGACACCGGGACTAGCGGTACCTCGGTCGGTACGCAGTATTTT
TRBJ2-7,.,TRBV11-1,TRBD2,CASSFLWASGTPSYEQYF,TGTGCCAGCAGCTTCCTTTGGGCTAGCGGGACTCCCTCCTACGAGCAGTACTTC
TRBJ2-1,.,TRBV24-1,TRBD2,CATSPRGEGPREQFF,TGTGCCACCAGCCCTCGGGGGGAGGGCCCCAGGGAGCAGTTCTTC
TRBJ2-7,.,TRBV6-2/TRBV6-3,.,CASSRGKTYEQYF,TGTGCCAGCAGCCGGGGGAAGACCTACGAGCAGTACTTC
TRBJ2-3,.,TRBV12-3/TRBV12-4,TRBD1,CASRSRDREGDTQYF,TGTGCCAGCAGGAGCCGGGACAGGGAAGGGGATACGCAGTATTTT
TRBJ2-1,few,TRBV5-1,TRBD1,CASRYRGDEQFF,TGCGCCAGCAGATACAGGGGTGATGAGCAGTTCTTC
TRBJ1-2,many,TRBV12-3/TRBV12-4,TRBD1,CASSRTGGSGYTF,TGTGCCAGCAGTAGGACAGGGGGCAGTGGCTACACCTTC
TRBJ2-5,.,TRBV29-1,.,CSGRQGGRETQYF,TGCAGCGGTCGACAGGGAGGTCGGGAGACCCAGTACTTC
TRBJ2-1,.,TRBV11-3,.,CASSLDSTVGQFF,TGTGCCAGCAGCTTAGACAGCACGGTTGGGCAGTTCTTC
TRBJ2-1,few,TRBV4-1,.,CASSRNLESYNEQFF,TGCGCCAGCAGCCGAAACCTAGAGTCCTACAATGAGCAGTTCTTC
TRBJ1-1,.,TRBV27,.,CASRNDDRYTEAFF,TGTGCCAGCAGAAATGATGACAGGTACACTGAAGCTTTCTTT
TRBJ2-2,few,TRBV5-1,.,CASSIQTNANTGELFF,TGCGCCAGCAGCATTCAGACAAACGCGAACACCGGGGAGCTGTTTTTT